This is a list of T cell receptor beta chains from one sample in a study of shared clonotypes between healthy human individuals. The protocol was immunoSEQ multiplex PCR, while the TCRdb copy is restricted to in-frame clones and leaves out a portion. The table has 1.6 million or so clones, roughly 95% seen once; the top ten hold 0.95% to 1.5%. Sequencing was performed on naive CD4+ T cells sorted from blood. These receptors all come from a man aged 30 to 45 in good health. The CDR3 runs from the conserved cysteine through the conserved F or W. Each record gives: V gene, J gene, CDR3 protein.

TRBV7-9	TRBJ1-5	CASSLAGGTGVNQPQHF
TRBV28	TRBJ1-2	CASSLRGVNYGYTF
TRBV7-2	TRBJ1-5	CASSVDSNQPQHF
TRBV10-3	TRBJ2-1	CAISESRGGTYNEQFF
TRBV5-1	TRBJ2-1	CASSLGLAGINEQFF
TRBV28	TRBJ2-5	CASRDRIVVGETQYF
TRBV5-6	TRBJ2-3	CASSLAADTQYF
TRBV10-3	TRBJ1-2	CAISGRDYGYTF
TRBV7-8	TRBJ2-7	CASRRDSYEQYF
TRBV18	TRBJ2-2	CASSPVTGELFF
TRBV27	TRBJ2-7	CASSSLRGGYEQYF
TRBV5-1	TRBJ2-7	CASSLVTLTSGRTSYEQYF
TRBV2	TRBJ2-7	CASKTGLAALEQYF
TRBV11-3	TRBJ2-1	CASSPGQGSNEQFF
TRBV1	TRBJ2-7	CTSSPGGSYEQYF
TRBV5-5	TRBJ2-7	CASRPMSTSGRAMYYEQYF
TRBV11-3	TRBJ2-3	CASSLYGTDTQYF
TRBV28	TRBJ2-7	CASSLRESSYEQYF
TRBV29-1	TRBJ2-3	CSVMTGQGSTDTQYF
TRBV11-2	TRBJ2-7	CASSRIGQRAYEQYF
TRBV9	TRBJ1-1	CASSYGQGAYTEAFF
TRBV10-1	TRBJ1-1	CASSAGRGGTEAFF
TRBV18	TRBJ1-5	CASSPSARTDQPQHF
TRBV5-5	TRBJ2-1	CASSPGLAANNEQFF
TRBV6-6	TRBJ2-1	CASSRGGRTGKSEQFF
TRBV28	TRBJ1-4	CASSPSDRGREKLFF
TRBV7-9	TRBJ1-2	CASSLAAGGPGYTF
TRBV19	TRBJ2-4	CASRISGGRNIQYF